This T cell receptor beta chain was identified in a study of cytomegalovirus exposure and HLA in healthy donors. This clone was counted between two and nine times. Antigen unknown. The CDR3 has 16 residues. CDR1 and CDR2 from the germline V gene are LNHNV and YYDKDF (reference sequence). The V gene end was trimmed by 3 bases and the J gene end by 2 bases; junction bases not matched to a gene: 9. Findings and limits, study-wide: Segments of the TCR beta V type were, in most cases, productive about 90% or about 30% of the time in an earlier analysis.

It was with 60 Vbeta and 13 Jbeta primers that the PCR ran. TCRdb's table, derived via immunoSEQ multiplex PCR, lists solely in-frame clones and lacks some. The sample has roughly 240,000 clones; about three quarters are singletons. This TCR derives from a boy younger than 18 in good health and CMV-seronegative. The gene calls are TRBV15 and TRBJ2-7; TRBD1 matches 8 bases. The specimen was PBMCs. The CDR3, as DNA: TGTGCCACCAGCAGGGCCCCCGGGACAGGCGCCTACGAGCAGTACTTC. This translates into CATSRAPGTGAYEQYF.